The present T cell receptor beta chain was sequenced within a study of technical replicates of blood from several donors. This clone appeared once. Generated by immunoSEQ multiplex PCR, the TCRdb table keeps only in-frame clones and is missing some. Among about 13,000 clones listed, 65% to 90% were seen once. The germline V gene has CDR1 SQVTM and CDR2 ANQGSEA. V lost 2 bases to trimming and J lost 9 bases, with 32 bases between them. This CDR3 contains 19 residues. This sequence was found in a human donor in good health. What was sequenced was PBMCs. This chain connects TRBV29-1 to TRBJ2-1; perhaps TRBD2 as D (6 bases). Here the CDR3 reads CSVEYHWGGTRTTRGEQFF. The CDR3 DNA reads as TGCAGCGTTGAATACCACTGGGGTGGGACTCGGACCACTCGGGGTGAGCAGTTCTTC.